The rows below give T cell receptor beta chains drawn from one sample of a study of PD-1 blockade in mismatch repair-deficient tumors. Profiling relied on immunoSEQ multiplex PCR, and the TCRdb table lists in-frame clones only, not all of them. The sample has 56,000 or so clones, over 70% seen once. The sequencing here drew on peripheral blood, taken 20 weeks after starting pembrolizumab. Receptor source: an adult with mismatch repair-deficient cancer. Each CDR3 is given with its conserved first and last residue. The order of the fields is D gene, J gene, V gene, clone size, CDR3 DNA, CDR3 protein. A D gene is named only where the DNA matches it firmly. Part of the rows lack a size; the others show once, few, many or a class for expanded clones.

TRBD1,TRBJ1-2,TRBV19,-,TGTGCCAGTAGTATCGCACAGGGGAGGTGGTATGGCTACACCTTC,CASSIAQGRWYGYTF
-,TRBJ1-3,TRBV10-1,-,TGCGCCAGCAGTGTCACCTCCTCTGGAAACACCATATATTTT,CASSVTSSGNTIYF
TRBD2,TRBJ2-1,TRBV27,-,TGTGCCAGCAGTCCCTTTGCTAGCGGGAGGCTAGATGAGCAGTTCTTC,CASSPFASGRLDEQFF
-,TRBJ1-3,TRBV6-6,-,TGTGCCAGCATGCAGGGAAGCGTAACCTCTGGAAACACCATATATTTT,CASMQGSVTSGNTIYF
-,TRBJ1-4,TRBV19,-,TGTGCCACCTGCGAGGCCGAAACTAATGAAAAACTGTTTTTT,CATCEAETNEKLFF
TRBD1,TRBJ2-7,TRBV19,few,TGTGCCAGTAGTATATCTTTTGGGACAGCCTACGAGCAGTACTTC,CASSISFGTAYEQYF
-,TRBJ1-3,TRBV18,-,TGTGCCAGCTCACCAGAGGCTGGAAACACCATATATTTT,CASSPEAGNTIYF
TRBD2,TRBJ2-1,TRBV18,once,TGTGCCAGCTACCCTAGCGGGAGAAACAATGAGCAGTTCTTC,CASYPSGRNNEQFF
-,TRBJ2-1,TRBV14,-,TGTGCCAGCAGCTATCCCCCCCCCAATGAGCAGTTCTTC,CASSYPPPNEQFF
-,TRBJ1-1,TRBV6-5,-,TGTGCCAGCAGTTACTCGGCGGGGGGAGAAGCTTTCTTT,CASSYSAGGEAFF
TRBD1,TRBJ1-3,TRBV4-3,-,TGCGCCAGCAGCCGATCTACAGGGGATGGAAACACCATATATTTT,CASSRSTGDGNTIYF
TRBD1,TRBJ2-3,TRBV10-3,-,TGTGCCATCAGTGAAGGTCAGGGGGACACAGATACGCAGTATTTT,CAISEGQGDTDTQYF
-,TRBJ2-5,TRBV7-9,once,TGTGCCAGCAGCTTAGGGGATATCACGGACGCACGGTTTGGGACCCAGTACTTC,CASSLGDITDARFGTQYF
TRBD2,TRBJ2-7,TRBV7-7,once,TGTGCTAGCAGCCCCGGGACTAGCGGGAACTACGAGCAGTACTTC,CASSPGTSGNYEQYF
-,TRBJ2-5,TRBV10-3,once,TGTGCCATGAGGGTGGCCTTGGGAGAGACCCAGTACTTC,CAMRVALGETQYF
-,TRBJ2-1,TRBV27,-,TGTGCCAGCAGTTTTGTTGGGGGCGAACCGCCGTACAATGAGCAGTTCTTC,CASSFVGGEPPYNEQFF
-,TRBJ1-1,TRBV19,few,TGTGCCAGTAGACCCCTCTCGGCGGAGAACACTGAAGCTTTCTTT,CASRPLSAENTEAFF
TRBD1,TRBJ2-1,TRBV29-1,-,TGCAGTATATCCTGGACAGGGGGCCATGAGCAGTTCTTC,CSISWTGGHEQFF
TRBD2,TRBJ2-7,TRBV5-1,-,TGCGCCAGCAGCTGGGGGTTTAGCGGGAGGATCCACGAGCAGTACTTC,CASSWGFSGRIHEQYF
TRBD2,TRBJ2-7,TRBV9,-,TGTGCCAGCAGCGTAGGTCTAGCGGGAGGGCCGTACGAGCAGTACTTC,CASSVGLAGGPYEQYF
-,TRBJ2-1,TRBV5-5,once,TGTGCCAGCAGCTTGGGACGGCTCTCCTACAATGAGCAGTTCTTC,CASSLGRLSYNEQFF
TRBD2,TRBJ2-7,TRBV11-2,-,TGTGCCAGCAGCCGACTAGCGGGTGCCCCCTACGAGCAGTACTTC,CASSRLAGAPYEQYF
-,TRBJ2-1,TRBV7-9,-,TGTGCCAGCGCCCTCCAGGGCCTCCGCTCCTACAATGAGCAGTTCTTC,CASALQGLRSYNEQFF
TRBD2,TRBJ2-1,TRBV27,once,TGTGCCAGCACCACACTAGCGACTAACTACAATGAGCAGTTCTTC,CASTTLATNYNEQFF
TRBD2,TRBJ2-1,TRBV9,few,TGTGCCAGCAGCTCCCGGGGACTAGCGCACAATGAGCAGTTCTTC,CASSSRGLAHNEQFF
-,TRBJ1-5,TRBV9,few,TGTGCCAGCAGCGTAGGGCAAGGGGTCGATCAGCCCCAGCATTTT,CASSVGQGVDQPQHF
TRBD2,TRBJ2-1,TRBV9,-,TGTGCCAGCAGGGACGGAGCGGGAGATGAGCAGTTCTTC,CASRDGAGDEQFF
TRBD1,TRBJ2-7,TRBV5-6,-,TGTGCCAGCAGCTTCGGGACAGGGGGGACTACCTCCTACGAGCAGTACTTC,CASSFGTGGTTSYEQYF
TRBD2,TRBJ2-6,TRBV5-1,-,TGCGCCAGCAGCTTGGTGTTAGCGGGAGTGGCTGGGGCCAACGTCCTGACTTTC,CASSLVLAGVAGANVLTF
TRBD2,TRBJ2-7,TRBV29-1,once,TGCAGCGTTGAAACCCCCGGGACTAGCGGGTCAGCTAGTGAAGGCGTTTTGGAGCAGTACTTC,CSVETPGTSGSASEGVLEQYF
-,TRBJ2-7,TRBV11-3,-,TGTGCCAGCAGCTTGACAGGACCCCCCCTGGACGAGCAGTACTTC,CASSLTGPPLDEQYF
-,TRBJ1-1,TRBV2,-,TGTGCCAGCAGTGAAGCAGTTGAAGCTTTCTTT,CASSEAVEAFF
TRBD2,TRBJ2-1,TRBV29-1,-,TGCAGCGGCGGACTAGCATACAATGAGCAGTTCTTC,CSGGLAYNEQFF
TRBD1,TRBJ1-1,TRBV29-1,-,TGCCGAGCACAGGACAGGGCGAACACTGAAGCTTTCTTT,CRAQDRANTEAFF
-,TRBJ2-6,TRBV7-7,-,TGTGCTAGCAGTCCGGACGGGAACTCTGGGGCCAACGTCCTGACTTTC,CASSPDGNSGANVLTF
TRBD2,TRBJ2-3,TRBV5-4,once,TGTGCCAGTCGCGAAGGCGGGAGAACAGATACGCAGTATTTT,CASREGGRTDTQYF
TRBD1,TRBJ1-2,TRBV28,-,TGTGCCAGCAGCGAGGGACAGGGGCATGGCTACACCTTC,CASSEGQGHGYTF